The rows below give T cell receptor beta chains drawn from one sample of a study of HIV-infected patients and healthy controls. TCRdb re-called the 5' RACE reads through MiXCR, storing one row per CDR3 protein. The sample shows about 10,000 distinct CDR3 sequences, under 11% of them seen only once. The sample was blood, taken before antiretroviral therapy. The receptors stem from an adult with HIV infection. CDR3s include the opening cysteine and the closing phenylalanine or tryptophan.

j_gene: TRBJ1-5; v_gene: TRBV3-1; CDR3aa: CASSQRGHSNQPQHF
j_gene: TRBJ1-2; v_gene: TRBV7-2; CDR3aa: CASSRQPNYGYTF
j_gene: TRBJ2-1; v_gene: TRBV4-3; CDR3aa: CASSPSRASGSYNEQFF
j_gene: TRBJ1-5; v_gene: TRBV2; CDR3aa: CASSEEGRSNQPQHF
j_gene: TRBJ2-1; v_gene: TRBV18; CDR3aa: CASSPPGGGNEQFF
j_gene: TRBJ2-1; v_gene: TRBV5-5; CDR3aa: CASSLEHWSRDEQFF
j_gene: TRBJ1-6; v_gene: TRBV7-9; CDR3aa: CASSSHDDRGVGSPLHF
j_gene: TRBJ1-1; v_gene: TRBV10-3; CDR3aa: CAISEGDVLFF
j_gene: TRBJ1-1; v_gene: TRBV6-5; CDR3aa: CASISGMNTEAFF
j_gene: TRBJ2-7; v_gene: TRBV27; CDR3aa: CASSLSPAYLSYEQYF